A selection of T cell receptor beta chains follows, all from one sample in a study of technical replicates of blood from a few donors. Assay: immunoSEQ multiplex PCR; the TCRdb copy retains only in-frame clones and omits some. This table holds tens of thousands of clones, 95% found once. Sequenced input: T cells isolated from PBMCs. The receptor source for this set is a human donor in good health. The CDR3 runs from the conserved cysteine through the conserved F or W. The order of the fields is CDR3 DNA, CDR3 protein, D gene, V gene, clone size, J gene. A D gene is named only where the DNA matches it firmly. Some rows mark clone size as missing; the rest say once, few, many or name a class of expanded clone.

CDR3 DNA: TGTGCCAGCAGCTTACGACAGGGAGTCGCATACGAGCAGTACTTC
CDR3 protein: CASSLRQGVAYEQYF
D gene: TRBD1
V gene: TRBV5-4
clone size: once
J gene: TRBJ2-7

CDR3 DNA: TGTGCCAGCAGCCCCGTAGGTAGCGGGGTAGGCACAGATACGCAGTATTTT
CDR3 protein: CASSPVGSGVGTDTQYF
D gene: TRBD2
V gene: TRBV5-6
clone size: NA
J gene: TRBJ2-3

CDR3 DNA: TGTGCCAGCAGTGAGGCGGCGGCGGACACTGAAGCTTTCTTT
CDR3 protein: CASSEAAADTEAFF
D gene: NA
V gene: TRBV2
clone size: few
J gene: TRBJ1-1

CDR3 DNA: TGTGCTAGTGGTTTGGGAAGGGACATCTATGGCTACACCTTC
CDR3 protein: CASGLGRDIYGYTF
D gene: NA
V gene: TRBV12-5
clone size: NA
J gene: TRBJ1-2

CDR3 DNA: TGCAGCGTTTACAGGGCCCTGGGGGACACTGAAGCTTTCTTT
CDR3 protein: CSVYRALGDTEAFF
D gene: NA
V gene: TRBV29-1
clone size: NA
J gene: TRBJ1-1

CDR3 DNA: TGCGCCAGCATAGCCGGGACAGGGAGCTCCTACGAGCAGTACTTC
CDR3 protein: CASIAGTGSSYEQYF
D gene: TRBD1
V gene: TRBV10-2
clone size: NA
J gene: TRBJ2-7

CDR3 DNA: TGCAGCTTCCCTGGGGGGACTAGCGGGAGCCCGAGCTCCTACAATGAGCAGTTCTTC
CDR3 protein: CSFPGGTSGSPSSYNEQFF
D gene: TRBD2
V gene: TRBV29-1
clone size: NA
J gene: TRBJ2-1

CDR3 DNA: TGTGCCAGCAGCCTAGACAGGGGGCACGAGCAGTACTTC
CDR3 protein: CASSLDRGHEQYF
D gene: TRBD1
V gene: TRBV5-6
clone size: once
J gene: TRBJ2-7

CDR3 DNA: TGTGCCAGCAGTTATCAGGGGCATGGCTACACCTTC
CDR3 protein: CASSYQGHGYTF
D gene: NA
V gene: TRBV28
clone size: NA
J gene: TRBJ1-2

CDR3 DNA: TGCGCCAGCAGCCAGGGACTAGCGGGCGCAGGCGAGACCCAGTACTTC
CDR3 protein: CASSQGLAGAGETQYF
D gene: TRBD2
V gene: TRBV5-1
clone size: NA
J gene: TRBJ2-5

CDR3 DNA: TGTGCCAGCAGGAAAGGGGACAGAACGGGCTACACCTTC
CDR3 protein: CASRKGDRTGYTF
D gene: TRBD1
V gene: TRBV6-1
clone size: NA
J gene: TRBJ1-2

CDR3 DNA: TGTGCCAGCAGTGGACAAGGACGGAGTAATAGCAATCAGCCCCAGCATTTT
CDR3 protein: CASSGQGRSNSNQPQHF
D gene: NA
V gene: TRBV27
clone size: once
J gene: TRBJ1-5

CDR3 DNA: TGTGCCATCAGCCGGACAGGGGGCGATCAGCCCCAGCATTTT
CDR3 protein: CAISRTGGDQPQHF
D gene: TRBD1
V gene: TRBV10-3
clone size: NA
J gene: TRBJ1-5

CDR3 DNA: TGTGCCAGCAGCCATTCCTGGCGGGAGATATCCTACAATGAGCAGTTCTTC
CDR3 protein: CASSHSWREISYNEQFF
D gene: TRBD2
V gene: TRBV14
clone size: NA
J gene: TRBJ2-1

CDR3 DNA: TGCGCCAGCAGCTTAGCCCTCTCCGGGACAGACCTTACCTACGAGCAGTACTTC
CDR3 protein: CASSLALSGTDLTYEQYF
D gene: TRBD1
V gene: TRBV5-1
clone size: NA
J gene: TRBJ2-7

CDR3 DNA: TGTGCCTGGAGTCCCCTTAGGGAGGGGGAAGCTTTCTTT
CDR3 protein: CAWSPLREGEAFF
D gene: NA
V gene: TRBV30
clone size: NA
J gene: TRBJ1-1

CDR3 DNA: TGTGCCAGCAGCAACCGCGGGGGTAGCTCCTACGAGCAGTACTTC
CDR3 protein: CASSNRGGSSYEQYF
D gene: TRBD2
V gene: TRBV4-2
clone size: NA
J gene: TRBJ2-7

CDR3 DNA: TGTGCCAGCAGCGTAGGATTGGGGACTAGCGGGTCCTACGAGCAGTACTTC
CDR3 protein: CASSVGLGTSGSYEQYF
D gene: TRBD2
V gene: TRBV9
clone size: NA
J gene: TRBJ2-7

CDR3 DNA: TGTGCCAGCAGTTACGAGTTCGGACAGAACAATCAGCCCCAGCATTTT
CDR3 protein: CASSYEFGQNNQPQHF
D gene: NA
V gene: TRBV6-6
clone size: NA
J gene: TRBJ1-5

CDR3 DNA: TGTGCCAGCAGCAAAGAGGGGGCAGGTCATAGCAATCAGCCCCAGCATTTT
CDR3 protein: CASSKEGAGHSNQPQHF
D gene: TRBD1
V gene: TRBV7-6
clone size: once
J gene: TRBJ1-5

CDR3 DNA: TGTGCCAGCAGCCCCCCGGCGGGGGCCCTAGCCAAAAACATTCAGTACTTC
CDR3 protein: CASSPPAGALAKNIQYF
D gene: NA
V gene: TRBV28
clone size: NA
J gene: TRBJ2-4

CDR3 DNA: TGTGCCATCAGGGCGGGACTAGCGGAACAAGAGACCCAGTACTTC
CDR3 protein: CAIRAGLAEQETQYF
D gene: TRBD2
V gene: TRBV10-3
clone size: NA
J gene: TRBJ2-5

CDR3 DNA: TGTGCCAGCAGCGCGAGGGGGACAGGGGCCTACAATGAGCAGTTCTTC
CDR3 protein: CASSARGTGAYNEQFF
D gene: TRBD1
V gene: TRBV11-2
clone size: NA
J gene: TRBJ2-1

CDR3 DNA: TGCGCCAGCAGTCGGGGGAGGCTATCACCCCTCCACTTT
CDR3 protein: CASSRGRLSPLHF
D gene: NA
V gene: TRBV10-1
clone size: NA
J gene: TRBJ1-6

CDR3 DNA: TGTGCCAGCAGCCCACTTTCAGGCGAGCAGTACTTC
CDR3 protein: CASSPLSGEQYF
D gene: NA
V gene: TRBV7-9
clone size: NA
J gene: TRBJ2-7

CDR3 DNA: TGCAGCGTCCACATCAGGGGGAACACTGAAGCTTTCTTT
CDR3 protein: CSVHIRGNTEAFF
D gene: NA
V gene: TRBV29-1
clone size: NA
J gene: TRBJ1-1

CDR3 DNA: TGTGCCGTCACCGACGGGGGGATGGGCACAGATACGCAGTATTTT
CDR3 protein: CAVTDGGMGTDTQYF
D gene: TRBD2
V gene: TRBV28
clone size: NA
J gene: TRBJ2-3

CDR3 DNA: TGTGCCAGCAGCTTAAGGCTGGTATTGAACACTGAAGCTTTCTTT
CDR3 protein: CASSLRLVLNTEAFF
D gene: NA
V gene: TRBV7-3
clone size: NA
J gene: TRBJ1-1

CDR3 DNA: TGTGCCAGCAGTCCTACGCCCAGACTAGCGGGAGCCACAGATACGCAGTATTTT
CDR3 protein: CASSPTPRLAGATDTQYF
D gene: TRBD2
V gene: TRBV27
clone size: NA
J gene: TRBJ2-3

CDR3 DNA: TGTGCCAGCAGCCAAGAATACAGATTCTACGAGCAGTACTTC
CDR3 protein: CASSQEYRFYEQYF
D gene: NA
V gene: TRBV14
clone size: NA
J gene: TRBJ2-7

CDR3 DNA: TGTGCCATCAGTCTGCAGGGGTCCACTGAAGCTTTCTTT
CDR3 protein: CAISLQGSTEAFF
D gene: NA
V gene: TRBV10-3
clone size: NA
J gene: TRBJ1-1

CDR3 DNA: TGTGCCAGCAGAAACAACTACGAGCAGTACTTC
CDR3 protein: CASRNNYEQYF
D gene: NA
V gene: TRBV6-5
clone size: NA
J gene: TRBJ2-7

CDR3 DNA: TGTGCCAGCAGCTTAGTAAGGACAGGGAACCGCTACACCTTC
CDR3 protein: CASSLVRTGNRYTF
D gene: TRBD1
V gene: TRBV7-8
clone size: NA
J gene: TRBJ1-2

CDR3 DNA: TGTGCCAGCAGCCATGATCTAGGGGGGGGCGAGCAGTACTTC
CDR3 protein: CASSHDLGGGEQYF
D gene: NA
V gene: TRBV7-2
clone size: NA
J gene: TRBJ2-7

CDR3 DNA: TGTGCCGTATACACGCGGGACAGTAGTATGAGCAATGAGCAGTTCTTC
CDR3 protein: CAVYTRDSSMSNEQFF
D gene: NA
V gene: TRBV10-3
clone size: NA
J gene: TRBJ2-1

CDR3 DNA: TGTGCCAGCAGCTTGAACCTGGGACAGGGGGATAATGAGCAGTTCTTC
CDR3 protein: CASSLNLGQGDNEQFF
D gene: TRBD1
V gene: TRBV5-4
clone size: NA
J gene: TRBJ2-1

CDR3 DNA: TGCGCCAGCAGCCCCGGGAACACTGAAGCTTTCTTT
CDR3 protein: CASSPGNTEAFF
D gene: NA
V gene: TRBV4-1
clone size: NA
J gene: TRBJ1-1

CDR3 DNA: TGTGCCAGCAGCCCTCATCGGGGGATGGTTCCCTACGAGCAGTACTTC
CDR3 protein: CASSPHRGMVPYEQYF
D gene: NA
V gene: TRBV11-3
clone size: NA
J gene: TRBJ2-7

CDR3 DNA: TGTGCCAGCAGCTTATTTGGGAGTTTGAACACTGAAGCTTTCTTT
CDR3 protein: CASSLFGSLNTEAFF
D gene: NA
V gene: TRBV7-9
clone size: once
J gene: TRBJ1-1

CDR3 DNA: TGTGCCAGCAGTTTAGGGGAGGGCCGTGAGGATGAGCAGTTCTTC
CDR3 protein: CASSLGEGREDEQFF
D gene: TRBD2
V gene: TRBV28
clone size: NA
J gene: TRBJ2-1

CDR3 DNA: TGTGCCAGCTCAACACAGGACTCGAACACTGAAGCTTTCTTT
CDR3 protein: CASSTQDSNTEAFF
D gene: NA
V gene: TRBV18
clone size: NA
J gene: TRBJ1-1

CDR3 DNA: TGTGCCAGCAGCCTGGGGGCAGGGCTAAATGAGCAGTTCTTC
CDR3 protein: CASSLGAGLNEQFF
D gene: NA
V gene: TRBV9
clone size: NA
J gene: TRBJ2-1

CDR3 DNA: TGTGCCATTCAACGCAGGGCCTACCCTTACGAGCAGTACTTC
CDR3 protein: CAIQRRAYPYEQYF
D gene: NA
V gene: TRBV7-9
clone size: NA
J gene: TRBJ2-7

CDR3 DNA: TGTGCCAGCAGTGAGGAGGGGGCCCTTAGCGGTCCTTACAATGAGCAGTTCTTC
CDR3 protein: CASSEEGALSGPYNEQFF
D gene: NA
V gene: TRBV5-6
clone size: once
J gene: TRBJ2-1

CDR3 DNA: TGTGCCAGCAGCCCCGGGGGAGGGTTTAATGAAAAACTGTTTTTT
CDR3 protein: CASSPGGGFNEKLFF
D gene: NA
V gene: TRBV7-6
clone size: NA
J gene: TRBJ1-4

CDR3 DNA: TGCGCCAGCAGTTTCTCAGGGGGTCCCTACGAGCAGTACTTC
CDR3 protein: CASSFSGGPYEQYF
D gene: TRBD1
V gene: TRBV5-1
clone size: NA
J gene: TRBJ2-7

CDR3 DNA: TGTGCCAGCAGCCTACGACAGGCTGGGGCTAATTCACCCCTCCACTTT
CDR3 protein: CASSLRQAGANSPLHF
D gene: NA
V gene: TRBV7-2
clone size: NA
J gene: TRBJ1-6

CDR3 DNA: TGTGCCAGCAGCCTCAGGGATAACTATGGCTACACCTTC
CDR3 protein: CASSLRDNYGYTF
D gene: NA
V gene: TRBV11-1
clone size: once
J gene: TRBJ1-2

CDR3 DNA: TGTGCCAGCAGCCACCTCCCCGGACAGGGGGATAACCCGCAGTTCTTC
CDR3 protein: CASSHLPGQGDNPQFF
D gene: TRBD1
V gene: TRBV14
clone size: NA
J gene: TRBJ2-1

CDR3 DNA: TGTGCCAGCAGACTCAGGGGGCCTTCCGGAAACACCATATATTTT
CDR3 protein: CASRLRGPSGNTIYF
D gene: TRBD1
V gene: TRBV6-5
clone size: NA
J gene: TRBJ1-3

CDR3 DNA: TGTGCCAGCAGCCAAGATCGAGTTACCGGACTAGCGGGACTTAATCCCTACGAGCAGTACTTC
CDR3 protein: CASSQDRVTGLAGLNPYEQYF
D gene: TRBD2
V gene: TRBV4-2
clone size: NA
J gene: TRBJ2-7

CDR3 DNA: TGTGCCAGCAGTTTACGTATAGGGGGCTACTCCTCCTACAATGAGCAGTTCTTC
CDR3 protein: CASSLRIGGYSSYNEQFF
D gene: TRBD1
V gene: TRBV27
clone size: NA
J gene: TRBJ2-1

CDR3 DNA: TGTGCCAGCAGCTTGAGCGGGGCTTTAGGAAATGAGCAGTTCTTC
CDR3 protein: CASSLSGALGNEQFF
D gene: TRBD2
V gene: TRBV7-8
clone size: NA
J gene: TRBJ2-1

CDR3 DNA: TGTGCCAGCAGTGAACTCAATACGGGCACTGAAGCTTTCTTT
CDR3 protein: CASSELNTGTEAFF
D gene: NA
V gene: TRBV6-1
clone size: NA
J gene: TRBJ1-1

CDR3 DNA: TGCAGCGTTGCCGGACAGGGCCGCAACGAGCAGTACTTC
CDR3 protein: CSVAGQGRNEQYF
D gene: TRBD1
V gene: TRBV29-1
clone size: NA
J gene: TRBJ2-7

CDR3 DNA: TGTGCCAGTACTCCATCCTTGAGACAGGGTTCATTTCAGCCCCAGCATTTT
CDR3 protein: CASTPSLRQGSFQPQHF
D gene: TRBD1
V gene: TRBV19
clone size: NA
J gene: TRBJ1-5

CDR3 DNA: TGCGCCAGCAGCTTGGACAATGGGGCGCGACAGCCCCAGCATTTT
CDR3 protein: CASSLDNGARQPQHF
D gene: NA
V gene: TRBV5-1
clone size: NA
J gene: TRBJ1-5

CDR3 DNA: TGTGCCAGCAGCCAGACAGGGGCGGATAGCATTCAGTACTTC
CDR3 protein: CASSQTGADSIQYF
D gene: TRBD1
V gene: TRBV5-6
clone size: NA
J gene: TRBJ2-4